The 10 T cell receptor beta chains below all came from one sample that was sequenced in a study of cytomegalovirus exposure and HLA in healthy donors. TCRdb's copy holds only in-frame clones and misses some; the assay was immunoSEQ multiplex PCR. Of 90,000 or so clones listed, about 85% are singletons. The sequenced material came from PBMCs. These receptors came from a man in his late teens or twenties in good health and CMV-seropositive.

The chain employs TRBV9 and TRBJ2-5; a weak D match, TRBD2 (5 bases). This CDR3 has 14 residues. V lost 0 bases and J lost 5, with 11 bases in between. The germline V gene encodes CDR1 SGDLS and CDR2 YYNGEE. CDR3 coding DNA: TGTGCCAGCAGCGTAGCTCGGGGAGTGGAGACCCAGTACTTC. It is translated as CASSVARGVETQYF.

The CDR3, as DNA: TGCGCCAGCAGCTCCCCGGATCCGGGACTAGCGGGAGCTGGTCCCGGGGAGCTGTTTTTT. Amino acids: CASSSPDPGLAGAGPGELFF. V gene TRBV5-1 combines with J gene TRBJ2-2; 14 nucleotides line up with TRBD2. Germline V lookup: CDR1 SGHRS, CDR2 YFSETQ. The CDR3 is 20 residues long. Losses at the gene ends were 3 bases for V and 6 bases for J; bases not matched to a gene: 16.

The V and J genes are TRBV9 and TRBJ2-1, with D perhaps TRBD2 (6 bases). Trimming shortened V by 0 bases and J by 4 bases, and 14 bases separated the two germline ends. The CDR3 totals 16 residues. The germline V gene encodes CDR1 SGDLS and CDR2 YYNGEE. CDR3 coding DNA: TGTGCCAGCAGCGTAGAAGTGGGCGGGGCATACAATGAGCAGTTCTTC. It encodes CASSVEVGGAYNEQFF. The variable domain in full, with the rest retrieved from reference TRBV9 and TRBJ2-1, is DSGVTQTPKHLITATGQRVTLRCSPRSGDLSVYWYQQSLDQGLQFLIQYYNGEERAKGNILERFSAQQFPDLHSELNLSSLELGDSALYFCASSVEVGGAYNEQFFGPGTRLTVL.

DNA of the CDR3: TGTGCCTGGAGTGTACGGCTAGCGGACTCCTACAATGAGCAGTTCTTC. This translates into CAWSVRLADSYNEQFF. The chain joins TRBV30 to TRBJ2-1; 7 nucleotides align to TRBD2. This CDR3 region has 16 residues. V shed 0 bases, J shed 0 bases, and the junction held 5 bases outside the gene matches. CDR1 and CDR2 (germline): GTSNPN, SVGIG (reference sequence).

The rearrangement joins TRBV7-9 to TRBJ1-1, with 7 bases aligning to TRBD1. CDR1 is SEHNR and CDR2 is FQNEAQ in the germline V gene (reference sequence). Trimming removed 1 base from V and 10 bases from J; junction bases left unmatched: 0. The CDR3 extends over 11 amino acids. The CDR3 sequence is CASSLDRGAFF. The CDR3 DNA is TGTGCCAGCAGCTTAGACAGGGGAGCTTTCTTT.

The chain combines TRBV19 with TRBJ2-7, with a possible D match to TRBD2 (6 bases). Germline CDR1 LNHDA, CDR2 SQIVND (reference sequence). The ends were cut back, 6 bases at V and 2 bases at J, with 17 bases in the middle. The CDR3 has 15 amino acids. The CDR3 DNA sequence: TGTGCCAGTAGCCGGGAGACGGCACAAACCTACGAGCAGTACTTC. It specifies CASSRETAQTYEQYF.

The chain joins TRBV18 to TRBJ2-3; the D gene is possibly TRBD2 (5 bases). Trimming took 2 bases from V and 3 from J, leaving 9 bases between them. The germline V gene encodes CDR1 KGHSH and CDR2 LQKENI. The CDR3 spans 14 residues. The CDR3 bases are TGTGCCAGCTCACCAGAGGACTCAACAGATACGCAGTATTTT. Its translation is CASSPEDSTDTQYF.

This chain connects TRBV6-5 to TRBJ1-2; maybe TRBD1 (5 bases). Trimming pared 3 bases from V and 7 bases from J, leaving 18 bases between. The CDR3 is 15 amino acids. CDR1 is MNHEY, CDR2 SVGAGI, per germline. CDR3 DNA: TGTGCCAGCAGTTATAAGATCGGGCCCCAGGGTGGCTACACCTTC. Amino acid sequence: CASSYKIGPQGGYTF.

V is TRBV23-1 and J is TRBJ2-2, with TRBD2 as a possible D gene (6 bases). TRBV23-1 is recorded as an ORF, its role being uncertain. The CDR3 has 21 residues. Between the trimmed V and J ends, which lost 1 base and 0 bases, there was a span of 24 bases. In DNA form, the CDR3 reads TGCGCCAGCAGTCAATTAGTGTTCACGGGTACTAGCTATACGAACACCGGGGAGCTGTTTTTT. It is translated as CASSQLVFTGTSYTNTGELFF.

The chain couples TRBV29-1 to TRBJ1-2; 9 nucleotides match TRBD1. The V gene's germline CDR1 is SQVTM and CDR2 ANQGSEA. J gave up 4 bases and V 6 bases, and 6 bases lay outside the gene matches. The CDR3 totals 13 residues. DNA of the CDR3: TGCAGCGTACGGACAGGGGAGGTCTATGGCTACACCTTC. Encoded protein: CSVRTGEVYGYTF.